Below, 14 T cell receptor beta chains from the same sample are listed, as sequenced in a study of blood T cell repertoires in COVID-19. Clones were sequenced by immunoSEQ multiplex PCR, and TCRdb holds only the in-frame ones, with some missing. The sample includes tens of thousands of clones, 81% of them seen just once. The sample comprised peripheral blood. Every receptor here comes from an elderly man with active or convalescent COVID-19.

This chain connects TRBV4-3 to TRBJ2-7; 7 bases fit TRBD1. Trimming took 0 bases from V and 1 from J; bases not matched to a gene: 3. The germline CDR1 and CDR2 sequences are LGHNA and YSLEER. The CDR3 has 15 residues. CDR3 loop: CASSQDRDSSYEQYF. CDR3 DNA: TGCGCCAGCAGCCAAGATAGGGACAGTTCCTACGAGCAGTACTTC.

This clone was counted a few times. The chain recombines TRBV6-5 with TRBJ1-5; 12 bases are shared with TRBD1. Germline CDR1 and CDR2: MNHEY and SVGAGI. CDR3 length equals 14 residues. The V segment lost 6 bases and the J segment 6 bases; nucleotides outside the gene matches: 3. The DNA for the CDR3 is TGTGCCAGCAGCAGGGACAGGGGGCTTCAGCCCCAGCATTTT. Protein sequence: CASSRDRGLQPQHF.

This clone was seen more than once but under ten times. J is TRBJ1-1 and V is TRBV19; 7 nucleotides line up with TRBD1. V lost 10 bases to trimming and J lost 5 bases; unmatched junction nucleotides: 10. CDR3 length: 13 residues. Per the germline V gene, CDR1 is LNHDA and CDR2 is SQIVND (reference sequence). The CDR3 here is CATGGQASTEAFF. CDR3 nucleotides: TGTGCCACCGGCGGACAGGCTAGTACTGAAGCTTTCTTT.

The V call is TRBV12-5, the J call TRBJ2-7; 8 bases are shared with TRBD1. V was clipped by 6 bases and J by 1 base; unmatched bases: 8. The CDR3 covers 15 residues. Germline CDR1 is LGHNT and CDR2 is FRNRAP. The CDR3 DNA reads as TGTGCTAGTGGATCCGGGACAGGACTATCCTACGAGCAGTACTTC. Translation gives CASGSGTGLSYEQYF.

The genes are TRBV20-1 and TRBJ2-7, with D possibly matching TRBD2 (6 bases). The germline V and J ends were trimmed by 4 bases and 4 bases, with 8 bases remaining between them. Germline V gene lookup returns CDR1 DFQATT and CDR2 SNEGSKA (reference sequence). This CDR3 has 11 amino acids. The CDR3 DNA sequence: TGCAGTGCTAAAGCGGGTTACGAGCAGTACTTC. Its protein is CSAKAGYEQYF.

This chain links TRBV28 with TRBJ2-5; 12 bases are shared with TRBD2. After removal of 4 bases from V and 3 bases from J, the junction contained 9 bases not matched to a gene. CDR1 and CDR2 from the germline V gene are MDHEN and SYDVKM. The CDR3 spans 17 residues. The CDR3: CASSSPLRLAGEETQYF. CDR3 bases: TGTGCCAGCAGTTCACCCCTTAGACTAGCGGGGGAAGAGACCCAGTACTTC. The complete variable domain, with remaining parts taken from reference TRBV28 and TRBJ2-5, reads DVKVTQSSRYLVKRTGEKVFLECVQDMDHENMFWYRQDPGLGLRLIYFSYDVKMKEKGDIPEGYSVSREKKERFSLILESASTNQTSMYLCASSSPLRLAGEETQYFGPGTRLLVL.

This clone was seen a handful of times. The chain combines TRBV7-9 with TRBJ2-2; TRBD2 agrees at 8 bases. The V and J ends lost 3 bases and 5 bases, in that order; junction bases with no gene match: 8. The CDR3 consists of 16 residues. The germline CDR1 and CDR2 sequences are SEHNR and FQNEAQ (reference sequence). For the CDR3, the DNA is TGTGCCAGCAGCTTTCGGGGGGGACCGACGACCGGGGAGCTGTTTTTT. It is translated as CASSFRGGPTTGELFF.

V is TRBV30 and J is TRBJ2-7, with TRBD2 matching 8 bases. The J segment lost 5 bases and the V segment lost 5 bases, leaving 8 bases of the junction unmatched. This CDR3 is built from 13 residues. In germline, CDR1 is GTSNPN, CDR2 SVGIG (reference sequence). This CDR3 reads CAWGSGGNDEQYF. The CDR3 nucleotides read TGTGCCTGGGGGAGCGGGGGAAACGACGAGCAGTACTTC.

The gene calls are TRBV5-5 and TRBJ2-5; D is unresolved. From germline, CDR1 is SGHKS and CDR2 YYEKEE (reference sequence). V was trimmed by 4 bases and J by 5 bases, leaving 12 bases between them. This CDR3 has 13 residues. The CDR3 protein is CASSPVPGETQYF. The CDR3 nucleotides are TGTGCCAGCAGCCCGGTCCCCGGGGAGACCCAGTACTTC.

CDR3 nucleotides: TGTGCCAGCAGCTTAGAAGCGGAACAGACCATTCTCCCATCCTACGAGCAGTACTTC. It yields the protein CASSLEAEQTILPSYEQYF. V and J are TRBV7-2 and TRBJ2-7; D might be TRBD2 (5 bases). Trimming left V 1 base short and J 1 base short, with 23 bases between. The CDR3 is 19 residues long. Per the germline V gene, CDR1 is SGHTA and CDR2 is FQGNSA.

The V and J genes are TRBV7-9 and TRBJ1-1; TRBD1 is a possible D gene (5 bases). Germline V lookup: CDR1 SEHNR, CDR2 FQNEAQ (reference sequence). V was clipped by 11 bases and J by 1 base, with 14 bases between them. The CDR3 is made up of 13 amino acids. The CDR3 bases are TGTGCCGCCGGGGGGTCGGCGAACACTGAAGCTTTCTTT. Its protein is CAAGGSANTEAFF. The whole variable domain, remainder taken from reference TRBV7-9 and TRBJ1-1, is DTGVSQNPRHKITKRGQNVTFRCDPISEHNRLYWYRQTLGQGPEFLTYFQNEAQLEKSRLLSDRFSAERPKGSFSTLEIQRTEQGDSAMYLCAAGGSANTEAFFGQGTRLTVV.

This clone was seen only once. This chain uses TRBV29-1 with TRBJ2-7; maybe TRBD1 (6 bases). Germline-derived CDR1 and CDR2 are SQVTM and ANQGSEA. Trimming cost V 6 bases and J 5 bases, with 17 bases left between them. The CDR3 is 13 amino acids. As DNA, the CDR3 is TGCAGCGTGCAACCGGACAGTACCGACGAGCAGTACTTC. As protein: CSVQPDSTDEQYF.

V gene TRBV19 combines with J gene TRBJ1-1; 8 nucleotides match TRBD1. CDR3 length: 15 residues. Germline lookup yields CDR1 LNHDA and CDR2 SQIVND (reference sequence). V was clipped by 3 bases and J by 7 bases; unmatched bases: 10. CDR3 nucleotide sequence: TGTGCCAGTAGTATTAGGGGCAGGGGGCAGGGTGAAGCTTTCTTT. Amino acids: CASSIRGRGQGEAFF.

The chain is built from TRBV5-4 and TRBJ2-7; 11 bases match TRBD1. Losses at the gene ends were 4 bases for V and 7 bases for J; bases not matched to a gene: 7. There are 14 residues in the CDR3. The V gene's germline CDR1 is SGHNT and CDR2 YYREEE (reference sequence). The CDR3 coding sequence is TGTGCCAGCAGCCCCGGACAGGGGGCCCGGGAGCAGTACTTC. Residues: CASSPGQGAREQYF.